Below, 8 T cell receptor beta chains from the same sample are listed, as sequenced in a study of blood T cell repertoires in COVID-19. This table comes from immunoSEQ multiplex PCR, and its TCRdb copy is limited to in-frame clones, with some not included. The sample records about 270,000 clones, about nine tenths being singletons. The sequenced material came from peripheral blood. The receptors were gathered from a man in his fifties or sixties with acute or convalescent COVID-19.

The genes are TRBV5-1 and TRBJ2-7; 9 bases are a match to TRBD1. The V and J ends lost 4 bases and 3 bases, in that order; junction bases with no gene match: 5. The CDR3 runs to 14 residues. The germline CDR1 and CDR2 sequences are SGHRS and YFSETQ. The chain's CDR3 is CASSHRDRDYEQYF. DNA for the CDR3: TGCGCCAGCAGCCACCGGGACAGGGACTACGAGCAGTACTTC.

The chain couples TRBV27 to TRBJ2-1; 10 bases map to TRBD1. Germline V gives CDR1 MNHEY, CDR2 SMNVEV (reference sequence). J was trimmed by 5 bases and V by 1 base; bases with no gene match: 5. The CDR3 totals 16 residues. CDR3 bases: TGTGCCAGCAGTTTATTGGGACAGGGGCCCCACAATGAGCAGTTCTTC. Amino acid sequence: CASSLLGQGPHNEQFF.

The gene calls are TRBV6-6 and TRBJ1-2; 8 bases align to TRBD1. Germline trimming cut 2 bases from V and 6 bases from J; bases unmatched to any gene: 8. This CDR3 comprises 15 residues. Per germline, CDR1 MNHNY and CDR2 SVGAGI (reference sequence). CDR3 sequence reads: CASSYGGTGLDGYTF. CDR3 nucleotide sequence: TGTGCCAGCAGTTACGGCGGGACAGGCCTAGATGGCTACACCTTC.

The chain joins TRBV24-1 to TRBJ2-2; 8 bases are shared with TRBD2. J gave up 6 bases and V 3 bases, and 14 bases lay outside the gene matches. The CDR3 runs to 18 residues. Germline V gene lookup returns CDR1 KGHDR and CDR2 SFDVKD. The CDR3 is CATSDHGKGTSRAGELFF. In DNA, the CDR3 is TGTGCCACCAGTGATCATGGCAAGGGGACTAGTCGCGCCGGGGAGCTGTTTTTT.

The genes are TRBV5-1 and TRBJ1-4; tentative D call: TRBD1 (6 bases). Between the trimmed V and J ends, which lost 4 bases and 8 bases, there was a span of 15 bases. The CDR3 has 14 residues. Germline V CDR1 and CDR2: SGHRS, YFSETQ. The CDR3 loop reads CASSLQGGEEKLFF. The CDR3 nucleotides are TGCGCCAGCAGCCTACAGGGTGGGGAGGAAAAACTGTTTTTT.

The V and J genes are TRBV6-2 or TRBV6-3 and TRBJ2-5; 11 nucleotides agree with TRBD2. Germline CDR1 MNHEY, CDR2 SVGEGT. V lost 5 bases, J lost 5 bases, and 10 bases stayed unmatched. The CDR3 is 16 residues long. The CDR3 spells CASSPISGGDRETQYF. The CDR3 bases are TGTGCCAGCAGTCCGATTAGCGGGGGGGATAGGGAGACCCAGTACTTC.

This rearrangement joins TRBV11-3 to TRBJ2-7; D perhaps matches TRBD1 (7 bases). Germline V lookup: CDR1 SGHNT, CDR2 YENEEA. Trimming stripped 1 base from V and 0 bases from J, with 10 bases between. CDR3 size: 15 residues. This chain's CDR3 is CASSLGQGGSYEQYF. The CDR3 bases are TGTGCCAGCAGCTTAGGGCAGGGGGGCTCCTACGAGCAGTACTTC.

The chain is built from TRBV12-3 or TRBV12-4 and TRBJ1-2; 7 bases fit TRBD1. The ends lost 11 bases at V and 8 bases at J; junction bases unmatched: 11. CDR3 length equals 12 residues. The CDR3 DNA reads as TGTGCCCCGCTTCTCAGGGGGTCAGGCTACACCTTC. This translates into CAPLLRGSGYTF.